The sequence of this T cell receptor (beta chain) was determined in a study of cytomegalovirus exposure and HLA in healthy donors. Both 60 Vbeta primers and 13 Jbeta primers went into the PCR. Assay used: immunoSEQ multiplex PCR; TCRdb lists only in-frame clones, some missing. The table records about 90,000 clones, 55% to 85% of them present only once. Study conclusions and caveats: Reports indicated that the classifier achieved high specificity and sensitivity in diagnosing cytomegalovirus status. The listing of 150 to 200 TCR beta chains classed them as cytomegalovirus-associated.

For this clone: The antigen is undetermined.

V shed 4 bases and J 4 bases; nucleotides not matched to a gene: 1. The CDR3 consists of 13 residues. Germline lookup yields CDR1 SEHNR and CDR2 FQNEAQ (reference sequence). The TCR was taken from a woman between 18 and 29 years old in good health and CMV-seropositive. Sequencing was performed on PBMCs. The V call is TRBV7-9, the J call TRBJ1-5; the match to TRBD1 covers 7 bases. CDR3 DNA: TGTGCCAGCAGCTCGACAGGGAATCAGCCCCAGCATTTT. Amino acid sequence: CASSSTGNQPQHF.